This TCR beta chain was sequenced in a study of human T cells and chemical hapten exposure. The length of the CDR3 is 18 residues. CDR1 and CDR2 (germline): LGHNA, YNFKEQ. The V end lost 2 bases, the J end lost 4 bases, and 21 bases lay between the germline ends. This clonotype came up a few times. Documented time point: patch test 2, 6 weeks after DPC sensitization. Treatment of the sample: therapeutic diphenylcyclopropenone sensitization with weekly scalp DPC. Participating donors were patients with alopecia, aged 18 to 70 years, considered appropriate candidates for DPC. One entry per CDR3 protein, called by TCRdb with MiXCR from the RACE reads. The sample includes about 54,000 distinct CDR3 sequences, about 10% seen only once; the top ten take approximately 1.7%.

The source material was whole blood, sampled in connection with sensitization to the hapten diphenylcyclopropenone (DPC). This TCR was sampled from a woman between 50 and 59 years old with alopecia areata. Some clones in this sample may be carry-over from other donors' samples. The V call is TRBV4-2, the J call TRBJ2-1; tentatively, D is TRBD1 (6 bases). CDR3 residues: CASSQTLQVGQRYNEQFF. In DNA form, the CDR3 reads TGTGCCAGCAGCCAAACGCTACAGGTCGGACAGAGATACAATGAGCAGTTCTTC.